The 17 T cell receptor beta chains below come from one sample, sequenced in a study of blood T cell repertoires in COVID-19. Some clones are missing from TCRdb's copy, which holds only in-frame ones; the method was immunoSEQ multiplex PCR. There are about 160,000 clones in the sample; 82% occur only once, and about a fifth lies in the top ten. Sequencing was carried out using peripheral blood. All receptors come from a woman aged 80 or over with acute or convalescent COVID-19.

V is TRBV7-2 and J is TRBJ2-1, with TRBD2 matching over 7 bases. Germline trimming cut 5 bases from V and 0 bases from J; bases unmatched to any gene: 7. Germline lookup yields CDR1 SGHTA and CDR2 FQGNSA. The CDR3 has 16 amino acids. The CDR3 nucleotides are TGTGCCAGCAGCCCGAGCGGGGTAAGCTCCTACAATGAGCAGTTCTTC. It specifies CASSPSGVSSYNEQFF.

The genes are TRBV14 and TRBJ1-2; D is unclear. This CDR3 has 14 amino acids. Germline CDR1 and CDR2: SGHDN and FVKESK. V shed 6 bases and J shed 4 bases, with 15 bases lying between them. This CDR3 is CASSMTGRSYGYTF. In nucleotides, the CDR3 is TGTGCCAGCAGTATGACCGGGAGAAGCTATGGCTACACCTTC. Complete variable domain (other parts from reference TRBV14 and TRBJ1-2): EAGVTQFPSHSVIEKGQTVTLRCDPISGHDNLYWYRRVMGKEIKFLLHFVKESKQDESGMPNNRFLAERTGGTYSTLKVQPAELEDSGVYFCASSMTGRSYGYTFGSGTRLTVV.

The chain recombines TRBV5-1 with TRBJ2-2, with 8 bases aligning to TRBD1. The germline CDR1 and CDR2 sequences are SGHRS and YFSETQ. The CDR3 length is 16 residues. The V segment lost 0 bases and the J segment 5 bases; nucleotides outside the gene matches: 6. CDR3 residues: CASSLDGQGSTGELFF. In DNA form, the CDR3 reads TGCGCCAGCAGCTTGGACGGACAGGGTAGTACCGGGGAGCTGTTTTTT.

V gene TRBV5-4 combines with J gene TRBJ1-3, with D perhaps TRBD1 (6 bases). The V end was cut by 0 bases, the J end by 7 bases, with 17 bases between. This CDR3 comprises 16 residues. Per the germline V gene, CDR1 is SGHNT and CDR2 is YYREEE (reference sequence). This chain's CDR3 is CASSLAPRGEGNTIYF. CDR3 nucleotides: TGTGCCAGCAGCTTGGCCCCCAGGGGAGAAGGGAACACCATATATTTT.

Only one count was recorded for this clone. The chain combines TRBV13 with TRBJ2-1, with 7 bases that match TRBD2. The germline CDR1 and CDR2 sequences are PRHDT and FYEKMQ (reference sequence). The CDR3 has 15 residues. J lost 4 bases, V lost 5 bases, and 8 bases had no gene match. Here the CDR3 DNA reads TGTGCCAGCAGCATCGCTAGCGGAGTTTACAATGAGCAGTTCTTC. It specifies CASSIASGVYNEQFF.

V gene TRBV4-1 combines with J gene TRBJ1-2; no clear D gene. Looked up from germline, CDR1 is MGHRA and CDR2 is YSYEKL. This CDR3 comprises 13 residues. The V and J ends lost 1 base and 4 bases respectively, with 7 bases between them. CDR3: CASSQGSIYGYTF. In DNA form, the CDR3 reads TGCGCCAGCAGCCAAGGTTCCATCTATGGCTACACCTTC.

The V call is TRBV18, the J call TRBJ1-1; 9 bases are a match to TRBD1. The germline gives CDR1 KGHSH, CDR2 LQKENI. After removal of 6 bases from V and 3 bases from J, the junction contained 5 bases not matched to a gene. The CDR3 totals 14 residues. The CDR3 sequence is CASSGTGPYTEAFF. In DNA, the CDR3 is TGTGCCAGCTCGGGGACAGGGCCCTACACTGAAGCTTTCTTT.

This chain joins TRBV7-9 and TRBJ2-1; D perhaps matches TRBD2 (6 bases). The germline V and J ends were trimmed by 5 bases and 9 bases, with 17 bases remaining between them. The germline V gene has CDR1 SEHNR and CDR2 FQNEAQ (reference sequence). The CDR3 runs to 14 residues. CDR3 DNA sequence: TGTGCCAGCAGCCCCCGGGCTAGCGCTGGTGAGCAGTTCTTC. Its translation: CASSPRASAGEQFF. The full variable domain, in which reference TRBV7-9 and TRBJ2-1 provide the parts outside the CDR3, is DTGVSQNPRHKITKRGQNVTFRCDPISEHNRLYWYRQTLGQGPEFLTYFQNEAQLEKSRLLSDRFSAERPKGSFSTLEIQRTEQGDSAMYLCASSPRASAGEQFFGPGTRLTVL.

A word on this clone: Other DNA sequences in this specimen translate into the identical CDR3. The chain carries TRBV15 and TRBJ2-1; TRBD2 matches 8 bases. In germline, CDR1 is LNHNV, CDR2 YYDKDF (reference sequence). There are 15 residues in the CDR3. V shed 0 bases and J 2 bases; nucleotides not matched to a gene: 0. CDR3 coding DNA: TGTGCCACCAGCAGAGATAGCGGGACCTACAATGAGCAGTTCTTC. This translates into CATSRDSGTYNEQFF.

In nucleotides, the CDR3 is TGTGCCAGCAGCTACTCGAGTAGCGCAGAAGAGACCCAGTACTTC. Residues: CASSYSSSAEETQYF. This sequence joins TRBV3-1 (or the pseudogene TRBV3-2) and TRBJ2-5; D perhaps matches TRBD2 (5 bases). Germline assignment: CDR1 LGHDT and CDR2 YNNKEL (reference sequence). The germline V and J ends were trimmed by 5 bases and 3 bases, with 16 bases remaining between them. The CDR3 totals 15 residues.

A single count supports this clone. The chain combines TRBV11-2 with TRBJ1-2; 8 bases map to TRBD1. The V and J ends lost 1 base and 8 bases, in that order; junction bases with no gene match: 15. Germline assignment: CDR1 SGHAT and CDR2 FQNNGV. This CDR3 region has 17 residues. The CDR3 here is CASSLVVARTGYLGYTF. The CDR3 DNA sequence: TGTGCCAGCAGCTTAGTAGTCGCAAGGACAGGGTATCTAGGCTACACCTTC.

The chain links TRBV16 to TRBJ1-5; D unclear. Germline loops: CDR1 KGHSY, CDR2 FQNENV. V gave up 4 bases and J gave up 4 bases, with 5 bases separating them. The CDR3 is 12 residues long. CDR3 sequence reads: CASSRGNQPQHF. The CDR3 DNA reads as TGTGCCAGCAGCCGAGGAAATCAGCCCCAGCATTTT.

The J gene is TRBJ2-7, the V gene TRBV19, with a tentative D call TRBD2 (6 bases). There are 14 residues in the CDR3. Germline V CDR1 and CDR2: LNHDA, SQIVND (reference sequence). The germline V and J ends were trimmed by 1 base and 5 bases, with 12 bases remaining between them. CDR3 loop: CASSIGWRGNEQYF. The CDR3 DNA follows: TGTGCCAGTAGTATAGGATGGAGGGGTAACGAGCAGTACTTC.

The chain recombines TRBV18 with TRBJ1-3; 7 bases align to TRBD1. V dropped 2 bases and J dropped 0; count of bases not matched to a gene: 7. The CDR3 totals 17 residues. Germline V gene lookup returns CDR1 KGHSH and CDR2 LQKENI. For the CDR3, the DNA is TGTGCCAGCTCACCATATTCGGGACAGAGCTCTGGAAACACCATATATTTT. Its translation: CASSPYSGQSSGNTIYF.

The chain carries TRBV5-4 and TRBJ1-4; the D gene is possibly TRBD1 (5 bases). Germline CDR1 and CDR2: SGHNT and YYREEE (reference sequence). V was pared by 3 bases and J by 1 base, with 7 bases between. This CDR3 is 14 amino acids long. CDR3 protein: CASSSTVTNEKLFF. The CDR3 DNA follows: TGTGCCAGCAGCTCGACAGTAACTAATGAAAAACTGTTTTTT. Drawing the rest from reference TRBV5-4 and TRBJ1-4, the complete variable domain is ETGVTQSPTHLIKTRGQQVTLRCSSQSGHNTVSWYQQALGQGPQFIFQYYREEENGRGNFPPRFSGLQFPNYSSELNVNALELDDSALYLCASSSTVTNEKLFFGSGTQLSVL.

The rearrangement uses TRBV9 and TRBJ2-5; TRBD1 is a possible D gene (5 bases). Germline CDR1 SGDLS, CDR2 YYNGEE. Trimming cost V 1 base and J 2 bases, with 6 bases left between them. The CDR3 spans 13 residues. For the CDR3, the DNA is TGTGCCAGCAGCGTAAGGGGACAAGAGACCCAGTACTTC. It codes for CASSVRGQETQYF.

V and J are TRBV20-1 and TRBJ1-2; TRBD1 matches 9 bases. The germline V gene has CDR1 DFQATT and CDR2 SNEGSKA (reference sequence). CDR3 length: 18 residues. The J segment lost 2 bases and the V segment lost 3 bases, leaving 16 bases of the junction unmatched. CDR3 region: CSASITGTGRVGNYGYTF. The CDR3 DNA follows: TGCAGTGCTAGTATAACCGGGACAGGGAGGGTTGGGAACTATGGCTACACCTTC.